This T cell receptor beta chain was profiled in a study of blood T cell repertoires in COVID-19. J gave up 6 bases and V 2 bases, and 9 bases lay outside the gene matches. CDR1 is LGHNA and CDR2 is YSLEER in the germline V gene. The CDR3 is made up of 17 amino acids. TCRdb's copy holds only in-frame clones and misses some; the assay was immunoSEQ multiplex PCR. The data hold 300,000 to 400,000 clones, with roughly 87% observed a single time. This sequence originates from a man aged 25 to 40 with COVID-19, enrolled during active disease. Sequenced sample: peripheral blood. This chain joins TRBV4-3 and TRBJ1-5; 11 bases fit TRBD1. CDR3 amino acids: CASSQTRGDRGFQPQHF. CDR3 DNA: TGCGCCAGCAGCCAAACACGGGGGGACAGGGGGTTTCAGCCCCAGCATTTT.